The T cell receptor (beta chain) under discussion was sequenced for a study of cytomegalovirus exposure and HLA in healthy donors. For the study at large: Among the 398 genotyped donors, around 81% were placed in the Caucasian-associated ancestry cluster.

Whole-study findings and limits: Later on, a genetic analysis was performed. It linked a missense variant in DCLRE1C with V- and J-gene trimming of TCR beta. HLA restriction was apparent for most CMV-associated TCR beta chains in a later analysis.

The germline CDR1 and CDR2 sequences are SGHRS and YFSETQ. The ends were cut back, 0 bases at V and 2 bases at J, with 10 bases in the middle. The CDR3 has 15 residues. Note on this clone: No antigen is known for it.

Primers for the PCR totalled 60 Vbeta and 13 Jbeta. Profiled with immunoSEQ multiplex PCR; TCRdb holds only in-frame clones, not every one. The data contain around 120,000 clones, about 82% of them singletons. The clonotype was recovered from a boy between 5 and 17 years old in good health and CMV-seronegative. Sample: PBMCs. V and J are TRBV5-1 and TRBJ2-3, with unresolved D. The CDR3, as DNA: TGCGCCAGCAGCTTGGGTTCAGGAACCACAGATACGCAGTATTTT. Encoded protein: CASSLGSGTTDTQYF.